A selection of T cell receptor beta chains follows, all from one sample in a study of T cells in Graves' hyperthyroidism and ophthalmopathy. TCRdb re-called the multiplex PCR reads through MiXCR, storing one row per CDR3 protein. Here the sample spans around 610,000 distinct CDR3 sequences, 14% to 15% being singletons. Sequencing was carried out using blood. The receptors were gathered from a woman between 35 and 50 years old with Graves' ophthalmopathy. The CDR3 runs from the conserved cysteine through the conserved F or W. A D gene is named only where the DNA matches it firmly. Clone size is stated in some rows and not others, as once, few, many or a class when expanded.

j_call: TRBJ1-5; v_call: TRBV6-1; d_call: TRBD1; clone_size: many; cdr3_aa: CATHTDRDSNQPQHF; cdr3_nt: TGTGCCACGCACACGGACAGGGATTCCAATCAGCCCCAGCATTTT
j_call: TRBJ2-5; v_call: TRBV10-3; d_call: TRBD1; clone_size: few; cdr3_aa: CAISDSGTGGRETQYF; cdr3_nt: TGTGCCATCAGTGACTCCGGGACAGGGGGCAGGGAGACCCAGTACTTC
j_call: TRBJ1-2; v_call: TRBV19; d_call: .; clone_size: many; cdr3_aa: CASQVAGAPYDGYTF; cdr3_nt: TGTGCCAGTCAAGTAGCGGGGGCGCCTTACGATGGCTACACCTTC
j_call: TRBJ2-7; v_call: TRBV7-9; d_call: .; clone_size: .; cdr3_aa: CASSTAADYEQYF; cdr3_nt: TGTGCCAGCAGCACTGCAGCGGACTACGAGCAGTACTTC
j_call: TRBJ2-7; v_call: TRBV6-2/TRBV6-3; d_call: .; clone_size: many; cdr3_aa: CASSYPVIAYEQYF; cdr3_nt: TGTGCCAGCAGTTACCCCGTAATAGCCTACGAGCAGTACTTC
j_call: TRBJ1-5; v_call: TRBV6-1; d_call: TRBD1; clone_size: many; cdr3_aa: CASSRTGVGDQPQHF; cdr3_nt: TGTGCCAGCAGCCGGACAGGGGTGGGAGATCAGCCCCAGCATTTT
j_call: TRBJ2-2; v_call: TRBV20-1; d_call: .; clone_size: many; cdr3_aa: CSAGGLNTGELFF; cdr3_nt: TGCAGTGCAGGGGGTTTGAACACCGGGGAGCTGTTTTTT
j_call: TRBJ2-7; v_call: TRBV5-6; d_call: .; clone_size: .; cdr3_aa: CASSLVRGRGEQYF; cdr3_nt: TGTGCCAGCAGCTTGGTCAGGGGACGGGGCGAGCAGTACTTC
j_call: TRBJ2-5; v_call: TRBV6-2/TRBV6-3; d_call: TRBD1; clone_size: few; cdr3_aa: CASSYREQGAEETQYF; cdr3_nt: TGTGCCAGCAGTTACAGAGAACAGGGGGCAGAAGAGACCCAGTACTTC
j_call: TRBJ2-2; v_call: TRBV28; d_call: .; clone_size: few; cdr3_aa: CASSLYGQTPNTGELFF; cdr3_nt: TGTGCCAGCAGTCTATACGGACAGACTCCGAACACCGGGGAGCTGTTTTTT
j_call: TRBJ2-7; v_call: TRBV4-1; d_call: .; clone_size: .; cdr3_aa: CASSPGPLALYEQYF; cdr3_nt: TGCGCCAGCAGCCCCGGCCCACTAGCCCTCTACGAGCAGTACTTC
j_call: TRBJ1-1; v_call: TRBV27; d_call: TRBD1; clone_size: many; cdr3_aa: CASSWGDSLTEAFF; cdr3_nt: TGTGCCAGCAGTTGGGGGGACAGCCTCACTGAAGCTTTCTTT
j_call: TRBJ2-3; v_call: TRBV10-3; d_call: TRBD1; clone_size: few; cdr3_aa: CAAAGGTGTDTQYF; cdr3_nt: TGTGCCGCCGCAGGGGGTACTGGCACAGATACGCAGTATTTT
j_call: TRBJ2-7; v_call: TRBV20-1; d_call: .; clone_size: many; cdr3_aa: CSARDSKTTGQYF; cdr3_nt: TGCAGTGCTAGAGATAGTAAGACTACTGGGCAGTACTTC
j_call: TRBJ1-5; v_call: TRBV7-2; d_call: TRBD1; clone_size: .; cdr3_aa: CASSTPTGANQPQHF; cdr3_nt: TGTGCCAGCAGCACCCCGACAGGGGCCAATCAGCCCCAGCATTTT
j_call: TRBJ2-6; v_call: TRBV28; d_call: .; clone_size: many; cdr3_aa: CASSTQGPSSGANVLTF; cdr3_nt: TGTGCCAGCAGTACCCAGGGGCCCAGCTCTGGGGCCAACGTCCTGACTTTC
j_call: TRBJ1-1; v_call: TRBV20-1; d_call: .; clone_size: many; cdr3_aa: CSARTPRDRATEAFF; cdr3_nt: TGCAGTGCTAGAACTCCCAGAGACAGAGCCACTGAAGCTTTCTTT
j_call: TRBJ2-7; v_call: TRBV6-2/TRBV6-3; d_call: TRBD1; clone_size: many; cdr3_aa: CASSPTGGLGEQYF; cdr3_nt: TGTGCCAGCAGCCCGACAGGGGGTCTAGGCGAGCAGTACTTC
j_call: TRBJ1-2; v_call: TRBV7-8; d_call: .; clone_size: .; cdr3_aa: CASSKLWGDYGYTF; cdr3_nt: TGTGCCAGCAGCAAACTCTGGGGCGACTATGGCTACACCTTC
j_call: TRBJ2-7; v_call: TRBV6-1; d_call: .; clone_size: .; cdr3_aa: CASAVGAGNEQYF; cdr3_nt: TGTGCCAGCGCCGTGGGGGCGGGCAACGAGCAGTACTTC
j_call: TRBJ2-7; v_call: TRBV28; d_call: .; clone_size: many; cdr3_aa: CASTTRYEQYF; cdr3_nt: TGTGCCAGCACCACCCGCTACGAGCAGTACTTC
j_call: TRBJ2-7; v_call: TRBV28; d_call: .; clone_size: many; cdr3_aa: CASSFLKQEPEQYF; cdr3_nt: TGTGCCAGCAGTTTCTTAAAACAGGAACCCGAGCAGTACTTC
j_call: TRBJ1-2; v_call: TRBV6-1; d_call: .; clone_size: many; cdr3_aa: CASRRTENYGYTF; cdr3_nt: TGTGCCAGCAGAAGGACGGAGAACTATGGCTACACCTTC
j_call: TRBJ2-5; v_call: TRBV30; d_call: .; clone_size: many; cdr3_aa: CAWSGASEETQYF; cdr3_nt: TGTGCCTGGAGTGGGGCCAGTGAAGAGACCCAGTACTTC
j_call: TRBJ1-1; v_call: TRBV19; d_call: .; clone_size: few; cdr3_aa: CASSIAVTLNTEAFF; cdr3_nt: TGTGCCAGTAGTATAGCCGTTACTTTGAACACTGAAGCTTTCTTT
j_call: TRBJ2-7; v_call: TRBV5-1; d_call: TRBD1; clone_size: few; cdr3_aa: CASTKGPGQGAYEQYF; cdr3_nt: TGCGCCAGCACAAAGGGTCCGGGACAGGGGGCTTACGAGCAGTACTTC
j_call: TRBJ1-1; v_call: TRBV7-2; d_call: .; clone_size: many; cdr3_aa: CASSLMEASFTEAFF; cdr3_nt: TGTGCCAGCAGCTTGATGGAGGCGAGTTTCACTGAAGCTTTCTTT
j_call: TRBJ2-7; v_call: TRBV6-5; d_call: TRBD1; clone_size: many; cdr3_aa: CASRMTTGTEYEQYF; cdr3_nt: TGTGCCAGCAGGATGACTACCGGGACAGAATACGAGCAGTACTTC
j_call: TRBJ1-1; v_call: TRBV2; d_call: .; clone_size: many; cdr3_aa: CASSAHWTEAFF; cdr3_nt: TGTGCCAGCAGTGCCCACTGGACTGAAGCTTTCTTT
j_call: TRBJ2-3; v_call: TRBV3-1; d_call: TRBD2; clone_size: many; cdr3_aa: CASSQSPSGRFTDTQYF; cdr3_nt: TGTGCCAGCAGCCAATCCCCTAGCGGGAGGTTCACAGATACGCAGTATTTT
j_call: TRBJ2-5; v_call: TRBV29-1; d_call: .; clone_size: many; cdr3_aa: CSVGSAQETQYF; cdr3_nt: TGCAGCGTTGGGTCCGCCCAAGAGACCCAGTACTTC
j_call: TRBJ1-5; v_call: TRBV19; d_call: .; clone_size: .; cdr3_aa: CASKRRGEGVQPQHF; cdr3_nt: TGTGCCAGTAAAAGGAGAGGGGAGGGAGTGCAGCCCCAGCATTTT
j_call: TRBJ2-6; v_call: TRBV28; d_call: .; clone_size: many; cdr3_aa: CASSFYEFSGANVLTF; cdr3_nt: TGTGCCAGCAGTTTTTACGAGTTTTCTGGGGCCAACGTCCTGACTTTC
j_call: TRBJ1-1; v_call: TRBV5-1; d_call: .; clone_size: few; cdr3_aa: CASSYSTVGGTEAFF; cdr3_nt: TGCGCCAGCAGCTATTCTACGGTGGGCGGCACTGAAGCTTTCTTT
j_call: TRBJ1-2; v_call: TRBV27; d_call: TRBD1; clone_size: few; cdr3_aa: CASSPDRTTGWVYGYTF; cdr3_nt: TGTGCCAGCAGTCCCGATCGGACGACAGGGTGGGTTTATGGCTACACCTTC
j_call: TRBJ2-6; v_call: TRBV6-2/TRBV6-3; d_call: .; clone_size: many; cdr3_aa: CASSAYHSGANVLTF; cdr3_nt: TGTGCCAGCAGTGCCTATCACTCTGGGGCCAACGTCCTGACTTTC
j_call: TRBJ2-7; v_call: TRBV6-5; d_call: TRBD2; clone_size: .; cdr3_aa: CASSYAATSGEQYF; cdr3_nt: TGTGCCAGCAGTTACGCCGCGACTAGCGGAGAGCAGTACTTC
j_call: TRBJ1-3; v_call: TRBV28; d_call: .; clone_size: many; cdr3_aa: CASSTTSERGNTIYF; cdr3_nt: TGTGCCAGCAGTACGACATCGGAGCGGGGAAACACCATATATTTT
j_call: TRBJ1-1; v_call: TRBV7-2; d_call: TRBD1; clone_size: few; cdr3_aa: CASGTGLSNTEAFF; cdr3_nt: TGTGCCAGCGGGACAGGCTTAAGCAACACTGAAGCTTTCTTT
j_call: TRBJ1-5; v_call: TRBV6-5; d_call: TRBD1; clone_size: many; cdr3_aa: CASSFDRGHQPQHF; cdr3_nt: TGTGCCAGCAGTTTCGACAGGGGTCATCAGCCCCAGCATTTT
j_call: TRBJ1-2; v_call: TRBV28; d_call: .; clone_size: many; cdr3_aa: CASSLFGAESYGYTF; cdr3_nt: TGTGCCAGCAGTTTGTTCGGGGCTGAGAGCTATGGCTACACCTTC
j_call: TRBJ1-1; v_call: TRBV5-1; d_call: .; clone_size: many; cdr3_aa: CASSNSGQNTEAFF; cdr3_nt: TGCGCCAGCAGCAATTCTGGACAGAACACTGAAGCTTTCTTT
j_call: TRBJ1-1; v_call: TRBV25-1; d_call: .; clone_size: many; cdr3_aa: CASTLQENTEAFF; cdr3_nt: TGTGCCAGCACCTTACAAGAGAACACTGAAGCTTTCTTT
j_call: TRBJ1-3; v_call: TRBV6-1; d_call: TRBD1; clone_size: many; cdr3_aa: CASRQGGSGNTIYF; cdr3_nt: TGTGCCAGCCGACAGGGGGGTTCTGGAAACACCATATATTTT
j_call: TRBJ2-2; v_call: TRBV6-1; d_call: .; clone_size: .; cdr3_aa: CASNPRIGAGELFF; cdr3_nt: TGTGCCAGCAACCCTAGAATAGGGGCCGGGGAGCTGTTTTTT
j_call: TRBJ2-5; v_call: TRBV29-1; d_call: .; clone_size: .; cdr3_aa: CSVTPYPGSQETQYF; cdr3_nt: TGCAGCGTTACCCCCTATCCGGGGTCCCAAGAGACCCAGTACTTC
j_call: TRBJ2-5; v_call: TRBV28; d_call: TRBD2; clone_size: many; cdr3_aa: CASSRASGRAGTQYF; cdr3_nt: TGTGCCAGCAGCCGTGCTAGCGGGAGGGCCGGGACCCAGTACTTC
j_call: TRBJ2-4; v_call: TRBV5-1; d_call: TRBD2; clone_size: .; cdr3_aa: CASSRGGSGGNIQYF; cdr3_nt: TGCGCCAGCAGCCGTGGGGGGTCGGGAGGAAACATTCAGTACTTC
j_call: TRBJ2-7; v_call: TRBV30; d_call: TRBD2; clone_size: .; cdr3_aa: CAWSAVIGAGVLTREQYF; cdr3_nt: TGTGCCTGGAGTGCTGTTATTGGGGCGGGAGTTCTGACACGGGAGCAGTACTTC
j_call: TRBJ1-1; v_call: TRBV29-1; d_call: .; clone_size: .; cdr3_aa: CSVGRWLEAFF; cdr3_nt: TGCAGCGTGGGGCGGTGGCTGGAAGCTTTCTTT
j_call: TRBJ2-7; v_call: TRBV6-1; d_call: .; clone_size: many; cdr3_aa: CASMRQGGQPSEQYF; cdr3_nt: TGTGCCAGCATGCGCCAGGGCGGACAACCCTCTGAGCAGTACTTC